The rows below give T cell receptor beta chains drawn from one sample of a study of T cell repertoires in cytomegalovirus infection. From the reads, TCRdb called clonotypes with MiXCR, one entry per CDR3 protein. The sample contains 150,000 to 200,000 distinct CDR3 sequences, 28% of which appear only once. The sequencing input was PBMCs. The origin of the receptors is a human donor in good health (CMV status not recorded). Some clones in this sample may be carry-over from other donors' samples. The CDR3 runs from the conserved cysteine through the conserved F or W. Each record gives: V gene, J gene, D gene, clone size, CDR3 DNA, CDR3 protein. A D gene is named only where the DNA matches it firmly. Clone sizes are given selectively: once, few, many, or a class where the clone is expanded.

TRBV11-2	TRBJ2-2	-	many	TGTGCCAGCAGCTTACGGCAGGGTAGCGGCGGGGAGCTGTTTTTT	CASSLRQGSGGELFF
TRBV11-2	TRBJ2-7	TRBD2	few	TGTGCCAGCAGCGCAAGACTAGCGGGGGGGATCTCCTACGAGCAGTACTTC	CASSARLAGGISYEQYF
TRBV7-2	TRBJ2-6	-	-	TGTGCCAGCAGCTCAAAGGGAGCCAACGTCCTGACTTTC	CASSSKGANVLTF
TRBV7-2	TRBJ2-2	TRBD2	many	TGTGCCAGCACCTTTGCGGGGGGTTTCAATACCGGGGAGCTGTTTTTT	CASTFAGGFNTGELFF
TRBV29-1	TRBJ1-4	-	-	TGCAGCGCCCGGGACACCGCAACTAATGAAAAACTGTTTTTT	CSARDTATNEKLFF
TRBV7-8	TRBJ1-1	-	-	TGTGCCAGCAGCTTCGGAGAGAACACTGAAGCTTTCTTT	CASSFGENTEAFF
TRBV12-3/TRBV12-4	TRBJ2-5	-	few	TGTGCCAGCAGTTCCGAGGACAGCTCCTTGACCCAGTACTTC	CASSSEDSSLTQYF
TRBV7-8	TRBJ1-1	-	many	TGTGCCAGCAGCTCGGGACAATACACTGAAGCTTTCTTT	CASSSGQYTEAFF
TRBV20-1	TRBJ2-1	TRBD1	-	TGCAGTGCTAGAGATTGGGGGACAGGGAGAAATGAGCAGTTCTTC	CSARDWGTGRNEQFF
TRBV7-2	TRBJ1-2	-	few	TGTGCCAGCAGCCAGGACGGAAACTATGGCTACACCTTC	CASSQDGNYGYTF
TRBV7-3	TRBJ1-1	-	few	TGTGCCAGCAGCTCCCCTGGGGGGCAAGCTTTCTTT	CASSSPGGQAFF
TRBV7-3	TRBJ2-2	-	-	TGTGCCAGCAGCGGCGTCCTTACCGGGGAGCTGTTTTTT	CASSGVLTGELFF
TRBV12-3/TRBV12-4	TRBJ1-1	-	-	TGTGCCAGCAGCCGGGACGGCGGGAACACTGAAGCTTTCTTT	CASSRDGGNTEAFF
TRBV7-9	TRBJ2-1	-	-	TGTGCCAGCAGCTTAGAGATTTGGGGGAGCTCCTACAATGAGCAGTTCTTC	CASSLEIWGSSYNEQFF
TRBV7-2	TRBJ1-1	-	many	TGTGCCAGCAGCTCCACACGTACTAACACTGAAGCTTTCTTT	CASSSTRTNTEAFF
TRBV29-1	TRBJ2-5	-	-	TGCAGCCATCAGGGATATGGAGAGACCCAGTACTTC	CSHQGYGETQYF
TRBV7-9	TRBJ2-7	-	-	TGTGCCGGGGGCGAACCAGGGACTCCGACCCTCTTTCTCGGCGAGCAGTACTTC	CAGGEPGTPTLFLGEQYF
TRBV7-3	TRBJ2-7	TRBD2	-	TGTGCCAGCAGCTTAATGAGGTGTCGGCGGGGGGGTTACGAGCAGTACTTC	CASSLMRCRRGGYEQYF
TRBV20-1	TRBJ2-7	-	once	TGCAGTGCTAGTCCCCCCGACAGTAGCGAGCAGTACTTC	CSASPPDSSEQYF
TRBV6-5	TRBJ2-3	TRBD1	-	TGTGCCAGCAGTCGACAGGGGGTAAGGACAGATACGCAGTATTTT	CASSRQGVRTDTQYF
TRBV6-1	TRBJ1-1	-	-	TGTGCCAGCACGAGGGACACTGAAGCTTTCTTT	CASTRDTEAFF
TRBV20-1	TRBJ1-2	TRBD1	-	TGCAGTGCTATTTGGACAGGGGAAGGGGCTAACTATGGCTACACCTTC	CSAIWTGEGANYGYTF
TRBV5-1	TRBJ2-2	-	-	TGCGCCAGCAGCCTCACCATACAGGGGAACACCGGGGAGCTGTTTTTT	CASSLTIQGNTGELFF
TRBV11-2	TRBJ2-7	TRBD1	few	TGTGCCAGCAGCTCCGGGACAGGGGGGACGAGCGAGCAGTACTTC	CASSSGTGGTSEQYF
TRBV2	TRBJ1-5	-	-	TGTGCCAGCAGTCGGACCTCTAGCAATCAGCCCCAGCATTTT	CASSRTSSNQPQHF
TRBV25-1	TRBJ2-6	-	once	TGTGCCAGCAGTGATGACTCTGGGGCCAACGTCCTGACTTTC	CASSDDSGANVLTF
TRBV7-2	TRBJ2-5	TRBD2	-	TGTGCCAGCAGCCGACTAGCGGGGGGGCAAGAGACCCAGTACTTC	CASSRLAGGQETQYF
TRBV6-6	TRBJ2-5	TRBD1	few	TGTGCCAGCAGTTATTCCGGGACAGGGAAACGAGAGACCCAGTACTTC	CASSYSGTGKRETQYF
TRBV5-1	TRBJ2-3	-	-	TGCACCAGCATCCCTGGCCAGGGAGGGGGAGATACGCAGTATTTT	CTSIPGQGGGDTQYF
TRBV11-2	TRBJ2-7	-	-	TGTGCCAGCAGCTTAGAAGCGGCAGGTGGGGCCTACGAGCAGTACTTC	CASSLEAAGGAYEQYF
TRBV10-2	TRBJ2-1	-	-	TGCGCCAGCAGTGAGTCCGGTACAGGGATGGGCACCTACAATGAGCAGTTCTTC	CASSESGTGMGTYNEQFF
TRBV29-1	TRBJ2-3	TRBD1	few	TGCAGCGTCCTCAGACAGGGGGCCGTAGATACGCAGTATTTT	CSVLRQGAVDTQYF
TRBV12-5	TRBJ2-7	-	few	TGTGCTAGTGGTTTGGACAACTTAGGCAGGGGCTACGAGCAGTACTTC	CASGLDNLGRGYEQYF
TRBV7-2	TRBJ1-1	-	many	TGTGCCAGCAGCCCCCCAGAGACGATGAACACTGAAGCTTTCTTT	CASSPPETMNTEAFF
TRBV29-1	TRBJ2-1	TRBD2	-	TGCAGCGGTAGAAACGGGCGGGGGGGTCACAATGAGCAGTTCTTC	CSGRNGRGGHNEQFF